This T cell receptor (beta chain) was captured in a study of blood T cell repertoires in COVID-19. Background on the study: Italy, Spain and the United States were the sources of the convalescent and acute COVID-19 samples.

The germline CDR1 and CDR2 sequences are SGHTA and FQGNSA. The V end was cut by 7 bases, the J end by 4 bases, with 13 bases between. This CDR3 is 14 amino acids long. Original processing notes: Amplification from reference gene primers served as the basis for estimated nucleated cell counts. TCRdb's table, derived via immunoSEQ multiplex PCR, lists solely in-frame clones and lacks some. The DNA was the basis for D and trimming; V, J and clone size are from that table. The profile shows about 160,000 clones, 75% to 90% of them singletons. The chain combines TRBV7-2 with TRBJ1-4; a weak D match, TRBD1 (6 bases). Material: peripheral blood. The receptor's source is an elderly woman with active or convalescent COVID-19. In nucleotides, the CDR3 is TGTGCCAGCACCTCCGGGACACTTAATGAAAAACTGTTTTTT. The encoded protein is CASTSGTLNEKLFF.